One TCR beta chain is described in this entry. Antigen unknown. The sample is drawn from a study of T cells in Graves' hyperthyroidism and ophthalmopathy. Whole-study findings and limits: Blood shared most expanded thyroid clonotypes above 0.001.

V was clipped by 0 bases and J by 11 bases; unmatched bases: 12. This CDR3 is 15 amino acids long. In germline, CDR1 is DFQATT, CDR2 SNEGSKA (reference sequence). Amplification of TCR beta CDR3 regions used RNA as the template. The primer set for the first-round RT-PCR of the TCR CDR3 was HTBI. TCRdb called the multiplex PCR reads again in MiXCR, with one record for every CDR3 protein. The repertoire includes about 24,000 distinct CDR3 sequences, 49% of them detected once, and around 23% sits in the top ten. The TCR was taken from a woman aged 40 to 50 with Graves' hyperthyroidism that later progressed to Graves' ophthalmopathy. Sequencing was done on a sample of blood. The chain combines TRBV20-1 with TRBJ2-3; 9 bases align to TRBD1. CDR3 coding DNA: TGCAGTGCTAGAGATTTCGGGACAGGGTTTTATGAGCAGTATTTT. This encodes CSARDFGTGFYEQYF.